This T cell receptor (beta chain) was identified during a study of blood T cell repertoires in COVID-19. Original handling: Reference gene primer amplification gave nucleated cell count estimates. The method was immunoSEQ multiplex PCR; TCRdb's version includes in-frame clones alone and lacks a portion of them. The V and J calls and clone size come from that table; D and trimming were worked out from the DNA. This table has under 500,000 clones, more than 85% appearing once. CDR1 is SGHVS, CDR2 FNYEAQ, per germline. Trimming shortened V by 5 bases and J by 2 bases, and 20 bases separated the two germline ends. The CDR3 is made up of 17 amino acids.

Sequenced sample: peripheral blood. This sequence was found in a woman aged 30 to 39 with acute or convalescent COVID-19. V gene TRBV7-6 combines with J gene TRBJ2-3, with D possibly being TRBD1 (5 bases). CDR3 loop: CASSRSPLQGTTDTQYF. The CDR3 bases are TGTGCCAGCAGCCGTAGCCCCTTGCAGGGTACCACAGATACGCAGTATTTT.